The entry below describes one TCR beta chain. Antigen: not known. The sample belongs to a study of T-cell memory formation after mild COVID-19. Study background: TCR clusters largely stayed donor specific. Findings of the study overall: Among CD4+ contracting clones, most were CM and EM, and CD8+ ones EMRA.

5'RACE with constant-segment primers yielded barcoded, UMI-tagged TCR alpha and TCR beta cDNA libraries. In TCRdb, the 5' RACE reads were re-called with MiXCR into one record per CDR3 protein. The data hold roughly 350,000 distinct CDR3 sequences, with around 15% observed a single time. The CDR3 spans 13 residues. Germline V lookup: CDR1 SGDLS, CDR2 YYNGEE. V was pared by 3 bases and J by 8 bases, with 14 bases between. The receptor comes from a man between 18 and 35 years old who had mild COVID-19 (a few samples of this study predate the infection). Cell type and time point are not known. Sequenced: PBMCs or a T cell subset sorted from them (not recorded which). The chain joins TRBV9 to TRBJ1-2, with D perhaps matching TRBD1 (5 bases). CDR3 nucleotide sequence: TGTGCCAGCAGCGCCAGGGTTTTTGAGGGCTACACCTTC. Amino acid sequence: CASSARVFEGYTF.